The 10 T cell receptor beta chains in this list originate from one sample, sequenced in a study of cytomegalovirus exposure and HLA in healthy donors. Primers included in the PCR were 60 Vbeta and 13 Jbeta primers. Sequencing was performed with immunoSEQ multiplex PCR; in TCRdb, only in-frame clones are kept and a portion is missing. This table has some 120,000 clones, approximately 81% appearing once. Sequencing was carried out using PBMCs. The source of these receptors is a woman in her twenties or thirties in good health and CMV-seronegative.

V usage is TRBV27 and J usage is TRBJ2-7, with 8 bases identical to TRBD2. V lost 4 bases and J lost 0; bases outside the gene matches: 2. From germline, CDR1 is MNHEY and CDR2 SMNVEV (reference sequence). The CDR3 runs to 14 residues. CDR3 amino acids: CASSYGLASYEQYF. As DNA, the CDR3 is TGTGCCAGCAGTTATGGACTAGCCTCCTACGAGCAGTACTTC.

Turning to this clone: A junction boundary mismatches the germline segment, possibly from a read error. In DNA form, the CDR3 reads TGTGCCAGCATCTCCGGAAGCGATTCCTACAAGCAGTACTTC. Translation gives CASISGSDSYKQYF. The chain couples TRBV6-5 to TRBJ2-7; D unclear. The germline gives CDR1 MNHEY, CDR2 SVGAGI. The CDR3 has 14 amino acids.

The chain couples TRBV14 to TRBJ1-1, with D maybe TRBD1 (6 bases). The CDR3 is 16 residues long. The V end lost 2 bases, the J end lost 1 base, and 14 bases lay between the germline ends. CDR1 and CDR2 (germline): SGHDN, FVKESK. The chain's CDR3 is CASSQLWTVGNTEAFF. The CDR3 bases are TGTGCCAGCAGCCAATTGTGGACAGTCGGGAACACTGAAGCTTTCTTT.

The J gene is TRBJ2-7, the V gene TRBV19; D possibly corresponds to TRBD2 (5 bases). The length of the CDR3 is 14 residues. V dropped 9 bases and J dropped 9 bases, with 24 bases sitting between them. The germline V gene has CDR1 LNHDA and CDR2 SQIVND (reference sequence). The CDR3 nucleotides read TGTGCCAGCTCACCCCGGCTAGCCCGTTCGGGGCAGTACTTC. Amino acids: CASSPRLARSGQYF.

The V call is TRBV27, the J call TRBJ2-3; D is uncertain. V was trimmed by 3 bases and J by 2 bases, leaving 15 bases between them. Germline V gene sequence: CDR1 MNHEY, CDR2 SMNVEV (reference sequence). The CDR3 is 16 amino acids. The CDR3 is CASSFGPYEFTDTQYF. The CDR3 bases are TGTGCCAGCAGTTTTGGGCCCTACGAATTCACAGATACGCAGTATTTT.

V gene TRBV19 combines with J gene TRBJ2-7; D remains unclear. The CDR3 length is 10 residues. Germline-derived CDR1 and CDR2 are LNHDA and SQIVND (reference sequence). Deletions cut 1 base from V and 9 bases from J, with 4 bases between. The CDR3 sequence: CASSIVRQYF. In DNA form, the CDR3 reads TGTGCCAGTAGTATAGTGAGGCAGTACTTC.

The rearrangement uses TRBV28 and TRBJ2-7; 7 bases agree with TRBD1. The V segment lost 8 bases and the J segment 2 bases; nucleotides outside the gene matches: 3. CDR1 is MDHEN, CDR2 SYDVKM, per germline. The CDR3 runs 12 residues. In DNA form, the CDR3 reads TGTGCCAGCGCAGGACAGGCCTACGAGCAGTACTTC. The encoded protein is CASAGQAYEQYF.

The chain couples TRBV28 to TRBJ1-2; D is uncertain. CDR1 is MDHEN, CDR2 SYDVKM, per germline. Trimming shortened V by 5 bases and J by 8 bases, and 12 bases separated the two germline ends. The CDR3 is 12 residues long. Here the CDR3 reads CASSPLGKGYTF. Here the CDR3 DNA reads TGTGCCAGCAGTCCCCTGGGCAAAGGCTACACCTTC.

The chain employs TRBV9 and TRBJ2-5; D remains ambiguous. This CDR3 is 13 amino acids long. With 1 base removed from V and 0 bases from J, the gap between germline ends came to 4 bases. The germline V gene encodes CDR1 SGDLS and CDR2 YYNGEE. CDR3 in amino acids: CASSVQYQETQYF. The CDR3 nucleotides are TGTGCCAGCAGCGTACAGTACCAAGAGACCCAGTACTTC.

The CDR3 here is CASSLGLGGGVEQYF. Written as DNA, the CDR3 is TGTGCCAGCAGTTTGGGCCTGGGAGGAGGGGTCGAGCAGTACTTC. The V and J genes are TRBV27 and TRBJ2-7; D is perhaps TRBD2 (6 bases). V was clipped by 3 bases and J by 6 bases, with 18 bases between them. The V gene's germline CDR1 is MNHEY and CDR2 SMNVEV (reference sequence). The CDR3 sequence is 15 residues long.